The TCR beta chain under discussion was sequenced for a study of tumor-infiltrating lymphocytes in primary liver carcinoma. Study summary: Men and women, 30 to 69 years of age, made up the patients. The neoplasms were of stage T1-T3 N0M0, with dimensions of roughly 4.2 to 11 cm across.

Germline-derived CDR1 and CDR2 are SQVTM and ANQGSEA. CDR3 length: 13 residues. Unsorted whole blood supplied the RNA, and germline DNA was extracted too. The patients lived with chronic HBV infection and had not yet received any treatment. In advance of surgery, around 4 milliliters of peripheral blood were collected. A constant-region primer served to make TCR beta cDNA from about 500 ng total RNA. Employing slightly modified ARM-PCR, three nested multiplex PCR rounds were run, and these gave rise to the TCR beta libraries. Primers for the first two PCR rounds were TRBV1-TRBV30 forward primers and a C-beta reverse primer (about 11 cycles per round). Each CDR3 protein gets one entry after TCRdb re-called the multiplex PCR reads with MiXCR. The profile shows 300,000 to 400,000 distinct CDR3 sequences, more than 55% of them singletons. With respect to this clonotype: An end of the junction differs from the germline gene, which may be a read error.

What was sequenced was peripheral blood. The clonotype comes from a man aged 35-49 years with primary liver carcinoma and hepatitis B virus infection. The chain uses TRBV29-1 and TRBJ2-7; maybe TRBD2 (5 bases). In DNA form, the CDR3 reads TGCAGCGTTGAACGGGCGGGTGTCCACGAGCGGTACTTC. Translating gives CSVERAGVHERYF.